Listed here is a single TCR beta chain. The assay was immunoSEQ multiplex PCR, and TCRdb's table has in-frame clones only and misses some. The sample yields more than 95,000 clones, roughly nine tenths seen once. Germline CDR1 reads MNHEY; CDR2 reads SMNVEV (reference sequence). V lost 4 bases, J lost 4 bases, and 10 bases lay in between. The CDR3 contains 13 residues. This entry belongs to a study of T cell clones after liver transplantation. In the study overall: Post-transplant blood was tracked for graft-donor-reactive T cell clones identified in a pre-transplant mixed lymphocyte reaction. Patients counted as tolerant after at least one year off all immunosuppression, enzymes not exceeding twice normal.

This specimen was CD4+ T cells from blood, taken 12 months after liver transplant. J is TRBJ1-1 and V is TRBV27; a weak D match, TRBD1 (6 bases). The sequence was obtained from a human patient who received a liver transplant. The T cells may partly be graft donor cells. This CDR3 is CASSYRVGTEAFF. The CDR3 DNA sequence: TGTGCCAGCAGTTACAGGGTGGGCACTGAAGCTTTCTTT.